The 30 T cell receptor beta chains given below trace back to one sample, sequenced in a study of T cells in Graves' hyperthyroidism and ophthalmopathy. Using RNA transcripts as the source, TCR beta CDR3 regions were amplified. The TCR CDR3 first-round RT-PCR relied on the HTBI primer set. MiXCR, applied by TCRdb to the multiplex PCR reads, yields one record per CDR3 protein. The sample has 660,000 or so distinct CDR3 sequences; 45% are singletons. The sample comprised peripheral blood or thyroid tissue (not recorded which). All receptors derive from an adult man with Graves' disease, either hyperthyroidism or ophthalmopathy (not recorded which).

This clonotype was picked up a small number of times. V gene TRBV9 combines with J gene TRBJ1-4, with no clear D. The CDR3 extends over 15 amino acids. The V and J ends lost 3 bases and 5 bases respectively, with 14 bases between them. Germline CDR1 SGDLS, CDR2 YYNGEE. DNA for the CDR3: TGTGCCAGCAGCGCGTCGGGATCGCAAAATGAAAAACTGTTTTTT. The encoded protein is CASSASGSQNEKLFF.

The genes are TRBV15 and TRBJ1-5, with D maybe TRBD1 (5 bases). V was shortened by 2 bases and J by 5 bases, with 10 bases between the two germline ends. The length of the CDR3 is 14 residues. CDR1 is LNHNV, CDR2 YYDKDF, per germline (reference sequence). CDR3 sequence reads: CATSRQGVDQPQHF. CDR3 sequence (DNA): TGTGCCACCAGCAGACAGGGTGTGGATCAGCCCCAGCATTTT.

This clonotype has just a few counts. This chain uses TRBV20-1 with TRBJ2-7, with D perhaps matching TRBD1 or TRBD2 (5 bases each). The CDR3 contains 13 residues. From germline, CDR1 is DFQATT and CDR2 SNEGSKA (reference sequence). V was pared by 0 bases and J by 6 bases, with 12 bases between. The CDR3 reads CSARESPGSEQYF. In DNA, the CDR3 is TGCAGTGCTAGAGAGTCCCCAGGGAGCGAGCAGTACTTC.

This chain uses TRBV12-3 or TRBV12-4 with TRBJ1-2, with 8 bases fitting TRBD1. This CDR3 has 15 amino acids. Losses at the gene ends were 5 bases for V and 5 bases for J; bases not matched to a gene: 10. As DNA, the CDR3 is TGTGCCAGCAGTGCCTCCGGACAGGGTTTGTATGGCTACACCTTC. Protein sequence: CASSASGQGLYGYTF.

This clonotype was counted many times. J is TRBJ1-2 and V is TRBV7-8; weak D call: TRBD1 (6 bases). CDR3 length equals 14 residues. Germline loops: CDR1 SGHVS, CDR2 FQNEAQ. V was trimmed by 5 bases and J by 2 bases, leaving 12 bases between them. This CDR3 is CASSLGHKNYGYTF. The CDR3, as DNA: TGTGCCAGCAGCCTGGGACATAAAAACTATGGCTACACCTTC. Full variable domain (remainder filled in from reference TRBV7-8 and TRBJ1-2): GAGVSQSPRYKVAKRGQDVALRCDPISGHVSLFWYQQALGQGPEFLTYFQNEAQLDKSGLPSDRFFAERPEGSVSTLKIQRTQQEDSAVYLCASSLGHKNYGYTFGSGTRLTVV.

This clonotype turned up a few times. V and J are TRBV19 and TRBJ1-1, with D unclear. With 9 bases removed from V and 2 bases from J, the gap between germline ends came to 16 bases. Germline CDR1 and CDR2: LNHDA and SQIVND (reference sequence). The CDR3 loop spans 14 amino acids. CDR3 region: CASSSSASNTEAFF. Written as DNA, the CDR3 is TGTGCCAGCAGCTCCTCCGCCAGTAACACTGAAGCTTTCTTT.

The chain couples TRBV7-9 to TRBJ1-4; 7 bases align to TRBD1. Germline CDR1 and CDR2: SEHNR and FQNEAQ (reference sequence). V trimming: 5 bases; J trimming: 5 bases; junction bases outside the gene matches: 8. CDR3 length equals 15 residues. The CDR3 DNA sequence: TGTGCCAGCAGCCTTGTACAGGGGATCAATGAAAAACTGTTTTTT. Amino acids: CASSLVQGINEKLFF.

The rearrangement uses TRBV7-2 and TRBJ2-2; D uncertain. The CDR3 spans 13 residues. The V and J ends lost 6 bases and 5 bases respectively, with 10 bases between them. Germline V lookup: CDR1 SGHTA, CDR2 FQGNSA. DNA for the CDR3: TGTGCCAGCAGTGCTAGGGTTACCGGGGAGCTGTTTTTT. This sequence encodes CASSARVTGELFF.

The chain has TRBV20-1 and TRBJ1-2, with 8 bases matching TRBD1. Trimming removed 5 bases from V and 2 bases from J; junction bases left unmatched: 7. This CDR3 is built from 14 residues. Germline assignment: CDR1 DFQATT and CDR2 SNEGSKA (reference sequence). The CDR3 DNA is TGCAGTGCTGGACAGGGCACTCAAAACTATGGCTACACCTTC. As protein: CSAGQGTQNYGYTF.

The gene calls are TRBV7-9 and TRBJ1-2, with D possibly matching TRBD1 (5 bases). CDR3 length equals 15 residues. Germline CDR1 SEHNR, CDR2 FQNEAQ (reference sequence). V lost 4 bases and J lost 1, with 13 bases in between. CDR3 amino acids: CASSSVGGGNYGYTF. CDR3 DNA: TGTGCCAGCAGCTCGGTGGGGGGGGGTAACTATGGCTACACCTTC.

J is TRBJ2-2 and V is TRBV19, with 7 nucleotides matching TRBD2. J was trimmed by 4 bases and V by 11 bases; bases with no gene match: 16. Per germline, CDR1 LNHDA and CDR2 SQIVND (reference sequence). CDR3 length: 16 amino acids. CDR3 region: CAWNPQSGRPTGELFF. CDR3 coding DNA: TGTGCCTGGAATCCCCAGTCCGGGAGGCCCACCGGGGAGCTGTTTTTT.

Notes on this clonotype: Given a much more abundant clone one base away, this may be a read error. The chain recombines TRBV10-3 with TRBJ1-6; no definite D call. This CDR3 contains 12 residues. Germline CDR1 reads ENHRY; CDR2 reads SYGVKD. V dropped 5 bases and J dropped 16 bases, with 15 bases sitting between them. CDR3 DNA: TGTGCCATCAGTTTAGGGCCGCAACAACTCCACTTT. Its translation: CAISLGPQQLHF.

The chain links TRBV29-1 to TRBJ2-7, with 7 bases that match TRBD2. J gave up 2 bases and V 0 bases, and 10 bases lay outside the gene matches. Germline values: CDR1 SQVTM, CDR2 ANQGSEA. The CDR3 loop spans 16 amino acids. The CDR3 nucleotides are TGCAGCGTTGAAGATCCCGAGCGGGGCCTCGCCTACGAGCAGTACTTC. It encodes CSVEDPERGLAYEQYF.

This clonotype has more than one count but fewer than ten. V and J are TRBV7-2 and TRBJ1-2; D possibly corresponds to TRBD1 (6 bases). The ends were cut back, 3 bases at V and 10 bases at J, with 21 bases in the middle. The germline V gene encodes CDR1 SGHTA and CDR2 FQGNSA. The CDR3 has 15 residues. CDR3 amino acids: CASSFRDTGLSDYTF. CDR3 DNA: TGTGCCAGCAGCTTCCGGGACACCGGGCTAAGTGACTACACCTTC.

The chain is built from TRBV7-3 and TRBJ2-7; 12 positions match TRBD2. The germline gives CDR1 SGHTA, CDR2 FQGTGA. V was pared by 5 bases and J by 6 bases, with 23 bases of the junction left unmatched. This CDR3 is 20 amino acids long. CDR3 sequence reads: CASSRATNGLAGTGVGEQYF. In DNA, the CDR3 is TGTGCCAGCAGCCGGGCTACCAACGGACTAGCGGGGACAGGAGTTGGCGAGCAGTACTTC.

Of note for this clonotype: No conserved phenylalanine or tryptophan ends this CDR3, so it is likely a read error. No DNA is shown, since the ends of the CDR3 on it are uncertain; the CDR3 is the one TCRdb lists. CDR3 residues: CASSLVSPGY. J is TRBJ1-6 and V is TRBV11-2; the tabulated D call, TRBD1, remains unverified against the DNA. CDR1 is SGHAT, CDR2 FQNNGV, per germline. The CDR3 contains 10 residues when both ends are counted.

As to this clonotype: A much larger clone is a single base away; this may be a read error. The genes are TRBV2 and TRBJ1-4, with TRBD1 matching over 12 bases. Germline assignment: CDR1 SNHLY and CDR2 FYNNEI. The CDR3 contains 15 residues. The CDR3 loop is CAISWDRGQDEKLFF. As DNA, the CDR3 is TGTGCCATCAGTTGGGACAGGGGGCAAGATGAAAAACTGTTTTTT.

This clonotype was picked up many times. The chain has TRBV7-2 and TRBJ2-5, with 8 bases identical to TRBD2. Losses at the gene ends were 0 bases for V and 1 base for J; bases not matched to a gene: 4. Germline V gene lookup returns CDR1 SGHTA and CDR2 FQGNSA. This CDR3 has 16 amino acids. This CDR3 is CASSLALAGGQETQYF. CDR3 in DNA: TGTGCCAGCAGCTTAGCGCTGGCGGGGGGCCAAGAGACCCAGTACTTC.

In DNA, the CDR3 is TGTGCCTGGAGCGGTAATTCACCCCTCCACTTT. As protein: CAWSGNSPLHF. The genes are TRBV11-2 and TRBJ1-6; D not certain. The V gene's germline CDR1 is SGHAT and CDR2 FQNNGV. V lost 11 bases and J 6 bases, leaving 8 bases between the germline ends. This CDR3 has 11 residues.

This clonotype was seen more than once but under ten times. The chain uses TRBV12-3 or TRBV12-4 and TRBJ1-6, with a weak D call TRBD1 (5 bases). This CDR3 comprises 15 residues. The V end was cut by 6 bases, the J end by 6 bases, with 15 bases between. CDR3 sequence (DNA): TGTGCCAGCAGGAATGGGGACCCCTCTAATTCACCCCTCCACTTT. Translation gives CASRNGDPSNSPLHF.

A word on this clonotype: A much larger clone is a single base away; this may be a read error. The chain carries TRBV29-1 and TRBJ1-1, with D unresolved. This CDR3 is 12 amino acids long. The germline CDR1 and CDR2 sequences are SQVTM and ANQGSEA. The germline V and J ends were trimmed by 4 bases and 5 bases, with 11 bases remaining between them. The CDR3 sequence is CSVVGRRTEAFF. The DNA of the CDR3 is TGCAGCGTTGTGGGCAGGCGAACTGAAGCTTTCTTT.

This clonotype has a handful of counts. The rearrangement joins TRBV27 to TRBJ1-1; weak D call: TRBD1 (5 bases). Trimming removed 9 bases at V and 11 bases at J, with 19 bases between. Germline V CDR1 and CDR2: MNHEY, SMNVEV (reference sequence). The CDR3 is 12 amino acids. The CDR3 nucleotides are TGTGCCAGTCAGGGTTGGAACGGTCAGGCTTTCTTT. It encodes CASQGWNGQAFF.

As for this clonotype: This may be a read error: a much more frequent sequence differs by one nucleotide. The chain joins TRBV10-3 to TRBJ1-1; D unresolved. The V gene's germline CDR1 is ENHRY and CDR2 SYGVKD. The V and J ends lost 11 bases and 9 bases respectively, with 10 bases between them. The CDR3 totals 9 residues. CDR3 nucleotides: TGTGCCGACGACGCTAAAGCTTTCTTT. It codes for CADDAKAFF.

This clonotype occurred many times. The chain employs TRBV20-1 and TRBJ1-2; 7 nucleotides line up with TRBD1. V was clipped by 3 bases and J by 4 bases; unmatched bases: 8. Germline assignment: CDR1 DFQATT and CDR2 SNEGSKA (reference sequence). CDR3 length: 14 amino acids. CDR3 region: CSASATGKGYGYTF. In DNA form, the CDR3 reads TGCAGTGCTAGTGCGACAGGGAAAGGCTATGGCTACACCTTC.

The sample holds many counts of this clonotype. This chain uses TRBV12-3 or TRBV12-4 with TRBJ1-2, with TRBD1 matching 7 bases. Unmatched junction bases numbered 8, after V lost 6 bases and J lost 7 bases. CDR3 length: 13 amino acids. The CDR3, as DNA: TGTGCCAGCAGGCGTGACAGGGCAGGTGGCTACACCTTC. Translating it yields CASRRDRAGGYTF.

With regard to this clonotype: Since no conserved phenylalanine or tryptophan closes the CDR3, a read error is the likely cause. The limits of the CDR3 on the DNA are not certain, so only TCRdb's listed CDR3 is given. V usage is TRBV5-1 and J usage is TRBJ1-3; the table's D call, TRBD1, has no DNA check behind it. Germline V lookup: CDR1 SGHRS, CDR2 YFSETQ. The CDR3 numbers 9 amino acids, ends counted. CDR3 sequence: CASSLGTGA.

The V and J genes are TRBV7-7 and TRBJ2-5; D may match TRBD1 or TRBD2 (5 bases each). Germline values: CDR1 SSHAT, CDR2 FNYEAQ (reference sequence). The CDR3 totals 8 residues. The V gene lost 11 bases and the J gene lost 10 bases, with 8 bases spanning the gap. This CDR3 reads CAEGLQYF. CDR3 in DNA: TGTGCCGAGGGGCTCCAGTACTTC.

This clonotype was counted many times. The V gene is TRBV7-3, the J gene TRBJ1-3; D is unresolved. Between the trimmed V and J ends, which lost 4 bases and 4 bases, there was a span of 8 bases. CDR1 and CDR2 from the germline V gene are SGHTA and FQGTGA. The CDR3 runs to 13 residues. The CDR3 DNA reads as TGTGCCAGCAGCTACTCACAGGGAAACACCATATATTTT. Its translation: CASSYSQGNTIYF.

This rearrangement joins TRBV5-1 to TRBJ1-3, with unresolved D. This CDR3 spans 17 amino acids. CDR1 and CDR2 (germline): SGHRS, YFSETQ. V shed 0 bases and J shed 2 bases, with 15 bases lying between them. CDR3 coding DNA: TGCGCCAGCAGCTTGGCCCCGGTAGAACTCCCTGGAAACACCATATATTTT. It codes for CASSLAPVELPGNTIYF. The full variable domain, in which reference TRBV5-1 and TRBJ1-3 provide the parts outside the CDR3, is KAGVTQTPRYLIKTRGQQVTLSCSPISGHRSVSWYQQTPGQGLQFLFEYFSETQRNKGNFPGRFSGRQFSNSRSEMNVSTLELGDSALYLCASSLAPVELPGNTIYFGEGSWLTVV.

The chain combines TRBV5-1 with TRBJ1-2; possibly TRBD1 for D (6 bases). Germline CDR1 reads SGHRS; CDR2 reads YFSETQ. The V gene lost 0 bases and the J gene lost 5 bases, with 14 bases spanning the gap. This CDR3 region has 15 residues. CDR3 sequence (DNA): TGCGCCAGCAGCTTGGAGGGGGGGCATCGGTATGGCTACACCTTC. Encoded protein: CASSLEGGHRYGYTF.